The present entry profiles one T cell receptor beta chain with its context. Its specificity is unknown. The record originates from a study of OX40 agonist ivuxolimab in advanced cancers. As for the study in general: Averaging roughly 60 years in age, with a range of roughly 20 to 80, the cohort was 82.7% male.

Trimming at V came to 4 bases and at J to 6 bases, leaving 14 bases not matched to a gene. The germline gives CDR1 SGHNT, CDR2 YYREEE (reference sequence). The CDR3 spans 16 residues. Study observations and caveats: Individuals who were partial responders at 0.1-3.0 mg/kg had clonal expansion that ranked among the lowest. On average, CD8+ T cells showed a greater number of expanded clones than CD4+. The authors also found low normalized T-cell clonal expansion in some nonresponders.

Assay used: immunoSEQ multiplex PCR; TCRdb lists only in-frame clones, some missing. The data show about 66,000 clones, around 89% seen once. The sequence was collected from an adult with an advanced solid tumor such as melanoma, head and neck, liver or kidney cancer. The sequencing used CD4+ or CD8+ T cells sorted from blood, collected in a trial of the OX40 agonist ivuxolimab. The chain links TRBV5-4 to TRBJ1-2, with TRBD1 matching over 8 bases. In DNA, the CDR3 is TGTGCCAGCAGCGACCGGGACAGGCTTTTCCAGAATGGCTACACCTTC. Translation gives CASSDRDRLFQNGYTF. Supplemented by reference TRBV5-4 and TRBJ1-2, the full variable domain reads ETGVTQSPTHLIKTRGQQVTLRCSSQSGHNTVSWYQQALGQGPQFIFQYYREEENGRGNFPPRFSGLQFPNYSSELNVNALELDDSALYLCASSDRDRLFQNGYTFGSGTRLTVV.